This entry lists 28 T cell receptor beta chains sequenced from one sample in a study of PD-L1 blockade in urothelial cancer. Data came from immunoSEQ multiplex PCR; TCRdb stores just in-frame clones and leaves some out. The sample consists of around 87,000 clones, over 80% of them appearing once. Described time point: peripheral blood 6 weeks after treatment start. This specimen was PBMCs, taken around atezolizumab (anti-PD-L1) treatment. The receptors stem from a man in his 70s with urothelial cancer.

The chain combines TRBV6-1 with TRBJ1-2, with TRBD1 matching over 7 bases. The germline CDR1 and CDR2 sequences are MNHNS and SASEGT. Germline trimming cut 2 bases from V and 3 bases from J; bases unmatched to any gene: 9. CDR3 length: 16 amino acids. This CDR3 reads CASSEKRGTEHYGYTF. For the CDR3, the DNA is TGTGCCAGCAGTGAAAAAAGGGGGACAGAACACTATGGCTACACCTTC.

The genes are TRBV6-6 and TRBJ1-4; 10 bases map to TRBD1. This CDR3 has 15 residues. V was pared by 2 bases and J by 6 bases, with 3 bases of the junction left unmatched. The germline CDR1 and CDR2 sequences are MNHNY and SVGAGI (reference sequence). CDR3 in amino acids: CASSYTGTGDEKLFF. CDR3 nucleotide sequence: TGTGCCAGCAGTTACACCGGGACAGGGGATGAAAAACTGTTTTTT.

This clone was seen only once. The rearrangement links TRBV4-2 to TRBJ1-5; possibly TRBD1 for D (6 bases). The CDR3 runs to 18 residues. Per the germline V gene, CDR1 is LGHNA and CDR2 is YNFKEQ. V was trimmed by 1 base and J by 0 bases, leaving 16 bases between them. The CDR3 loop is CASSQGQDTLYSNQPQHF. CDR3 DNA sequence: TGTGCCAGCAGCCAAGGACAGGACACCCTCTATAGCAATCAGCCCCAGCATTTT.

The rearrangement uses TRBV2 and TRBJ2-3; 12 bases are shared with TRBD2. CDR1 and CDR2 from the germline V gene are SNHLY and FYNNEI. The trim removed 6 bases at V and 2 bases at J, leaving 6 bases unmatched. This CDR3 has 16 amino acids. For the CDR3, the DNA is TGTGCCAGCAGCCTAGGACTAGCGGGACTCACAGATACGCAGTATTTT. It translates to CASSLGLAGLTDTQYF.

The chain is built from TRBV27 and TRBJ2-1, with 10 bases fitting TRBD2. Looked up from germline, CDR1 is MNHEY and CDR2 is SMNVEV (reference sequence). The length of the CDR3 is 15 residues. The V gene end was trimmed by 5 bases and the J gene end by 2 bases; junction bases not matched to a gene: 3. The CDR3: CASSTGTSAYNEQFF. DNA for the CDR3: TGTGCCAGCAGTACCGGGACTAGCGCCTACAATGAGCAGTTCTTC.

This chain uses TRBV19 with TRBJ2-6; D might be TRBD1 (6 bases). The V gene's germline CDR1 is LNHDA and CDR2 SQIVND (reference sequence). This CDR3 has 15 residues. V was clipped by 2 bases and J by 4 bases, with 9 bases between them. The CDR3, as DNA: TGTGCCAGTAGTATATCAGGGGCAGGGGCCAACGTCCTGACTTTC. Residues: CASSISGAGANVLTF.

The V and J genes are TRBV11-3 and TRBJ2-7; D gene uncertain. V was shortened by 5 bases and J by 1 base, with 12 bases between the two germline ends. The CDR3 is 14 residues long. CDR1 is SGHNT and CDR2 is YENEEA in the germline V gene. CDR3 nucleotide sequence: TGTGCCAGCAGCCCGTACGTGGCTTCCTACGAGCAGTACTTC. Its translation is CASSPYVASYEQYF. The variable domain in full, completed from reference TRBV11-3 and TRBJ2-7, reads EAGVVQSPRYKIIEKKQPVAFWCNPISGHNTLYWYLQNLGQGPELLIRYENEEAVDDSQLPKDRFSAERLKGVDSTLKIQPAELGDSAVYLCASSPYVASYEQYFGPGTRLTVT.

The chain has TRBV30 and TRBJ2-3; D is perhaps TRBD1 (6 bases). The germline V gene has CDR1 GTSNPN and CDR2 SVGIG (reference sequence). Between the trimmed V and J ends, which lost 0 bases and 1 base, there was a span of 8 bases. The CDR3 runs to 14 residues. The CDR3 DNA sequence: TGTGCCTGGAGTGTAAAGGGGGGCACAGATACGCAGTATTTT. It specifies CAWSVKGGTDTQYF.

The rearrangement joins TRBV18 to TRBJ1-2, with TRBD1 matching 8 bases. This CDR3 is built from 13 residues. CDR1 is KGHSH, CDR2 LQKENI, per germline. V gave up 6 bases and J gave up 3 bases; unmatched junction bases: 3. CDR3 nucleotide sequence: TGTGCCAGCTCCCAACAGGGGGACTATGGCTACACCTTC. Translation gives CASSQQGDYGYTF.

CDR3 loop: CASSTGTGSYGYTF. The DNA of the CDR3 is TGTGCCAGTAGCACCGGGACAGGGAGCTATGGCTACACCTTC. The rearrangement uses TRBV19 and TRBJ1-2; 9 nucleotides line up with TRBD1. V lost 6 bases, J lost 4 bases, and 6 bases stayed unmatched. The CDR3 covers 14 residues. Germline V gene lookup returns CDR1 LNHDA and CDR2 SQIVND (reference sequence).

The rearrangement uses TRBV14 and TRBJ2-1; TRBD2 aligns across 8 bases. V trimming: 4 bases; J trimming: 0 bases; junction bases outside the gene matches: 2. The germline V gene encodes CDR1 SGHDN and CDR2 FVKESK. The CDR3 is 15 residues long. The CDR3, as DNA: TGTGCCAGCAGCCGAAGCGGGGGCTCCTACAATGAGCAGTTCTTC. It specifies CASSRSGGSYNEQFF.

CDR3 residues: CASSRVRGDSPQHF. The CDR3 DNA is TGTGCCAGTAGTAGGGTCAGGGGTGATTCGCCCCAGCATTTT. This chain links TRBV19 with TRBJ1-5; tentative D call: TRBD1 (6 bases). The V end was cut by 4 bases, the J end by 9 bases, with 16 bases between. The CDR3 contains 14 residues. Germline V gives CDR1 LNHDA, CDR2 SQIVND (reference sequence).

The chain couples TRBV2 to TRBJ2-3; 11 nucleotides match TRBD2. CDR1 and CDR2 from the germline V gene are SNHLY and FYNNEI. V gave up 4 bases and J gave up 2 bases; unmatched junction bases: 5. The CDR3 loop spans 16 amino acids. The CDR3 nucleotides read TGTGCCAGCAGTGTCCTAGCGGGAGGTATCACAGATACGCAGTATTTT. Protein sequence: CASSVLAGGITDTQYF. Filled out from reference TRBV2 and TRBJ2-3, the complete variable domain reads EPEVTQTPSHQVTQMGQEVILRCVPISNHLYFYWYRQILGQKVEFLVSFYNNEISEKSEIFDDQFSVERPDGSNFTLKIRSTKLEDSAMYFCASSVLAGGITDTQYFGPGTRLTVL.

The V and J genes are TRBV9 and TRBJ2-7, with TRBD2 as a possible D gene (6 bases). Germline assignment: CDR1 SGDLS and CDR2 YYNGEE. This CDR3 spans 15 amino acids. Trimming shortened V by 0 bases and J by 3 bases, and 13 bases separated the two germline ends. CDR3 in DNA: TGTGCCAGCAGCGTAGGGGGCAACGGGGGCTACGAGCAGTACTTC. Protein: CASSVGGNGGYEQYF.

This clone was observed once. The chain joins TRBV2 to TRBJ1-6; D is possibly TRBD1 (6 bases). V was cut by 7 bases and J by 8 bases, with 12 bases left in between. The germline CDR1 and CDR2 sequences are SNHLY and FYNNEI. The CDR3 runs 13 residues. In DNA form, the CDR3 reads TGTGCCAGCACTAGGACAGTTCATTCACCCCTCCACTTT. Protein: CASTRTVHSPLHF.

The gene calls are TRBV30 and TRBJ1-1, with TRBD1 as a possible D gene (5 bases). Trimming removed 5 bases from V and 0 bases from J, with 10 bases in between. Germline V lookup: CDR1 GTSNPN, CDR2 SVGIG (reference sequence). The CDR3 runs 13 residues. The CDR3: CAWGGGLNTEAFF. The CDR3 region has the DNA TGTGCCTGGGGGGGAGGCCTGAACACTGAAGCTTTCTTT.

The chain employs TRBV19 and TRBJ2-5; D may be TRBD2 (6 bases). This CDR3 has 19 amino acids. Trimming stripped 3 bases from V and 5 bases from J, with 28 bases between. Germline CDR1 LNHDA, CDR2 SQIVND (reference sequence). CDR3 loop: CASSIKRQPNPTGGETQYF. CDR3 DNA sequence: TGTGCCAGTAGTATTAAGCGGCAGCCCAATCCCACCGGAGGGGAGACCCAGTACTTC. Together with reference TRBV19 and TRBJ2-5, the CDR3 gives the full variable domain: DGGITQSPKYLFRKEGQNVTLSCEQNLNHDAMYWYRQDPGQGLRLIYYSQIVNDFQKGDIAEGYSVSREKKESFPLTVTSAQKNPTAFYLCASSIKRQPNPTGGETQYFGPGTRLLVL.

The chain uses TRBV18 and TRBJ2-6; the match to TRBD2 covers 8 bases. This CDR3 is 17 amino acids long. V lost 3 bases to trimming and J lost 0 bases; unmatched junction nucleotides: 4. Germline values: CDR1 KGHSH, CDR2 LQKENI. CDR3 in amino acids: CASSPNSGSSGANVLTF. CDR3 sequence (DNA): TGTGCCAGCTCACCGAACAGCGGGAGCTCTGGGGCCAACGTCCTGACTTTC. Looking up the rest from reference TRBV18 and TRBJ2-6 gives the full variable domain: NAGVMQNPRHLVRRRGQEARLRCSPMKGHSHVYWYRQLPEEGLKFMVYLQKENIIDESGMPKERFSAEFPKEGPSILRIQQVVRGDSAAYFCASSPNSGSSGANVLTFGAGSRLTVL.

This clone was counted between two and nine times. This chain connects TRBV18 to TRBJ1-2, with D tentatively TRBD1 (6 bases). V lost 2 bases and J lost 4, with 14 bases in between. Germline assignment: CDR1 KGHSH and CDR2 LQKENI. CDR3 length equals 15 residues. Here the CDR3 reads CASSPGQGPFYGYTF. CDR3 nucleotide sequence: TGTGCCAGCTCACCAGGGCAGGGGCCGTTCTATGGCTACACCTTC.

This clone came up a few times. The genes are TRBV7-6 and TRBJ2-7; 8 bases align to TRBD1. The germline V gene has CDR1 SGHVS and CDR2 FNYEAQ. V was pared by 4 bases and J by 3 bases, with 2 bases of the junction left unmatched. The CDR3 consists of 13 residues. The CDR3 nucleotides are TGTGCCAGCAGCTGGGGACAGGTCTACGAGCAGTACTTC. Translated, it gives CASSWGQVYEQYF. Combining the CDR3 with reference TRBV7-6 and TRBJ2-7 gives the whole variable domain GAGVSQSPRYKVTKRGQDVALRCDPISGHVSLYWYRQALGQGPEFLTYFNYEAQQDKSGLPNDRFSAERPEGSISTLTIQRTEQRDSAMYRCASSWGQVYEQYFGPGTRLTVT.

The chain carries TRBV6-5 and TRBJ2-3; 7 bases line up with TRBD2. V trimming: 2 bases; J trimming: 0 bases; junction bases outside the gene matches: 2. Germline CDR1 reads MNHEY; CDR2 reads SVGAGI. The CDR3 covers 15 residues. CDR3 nucleotides: TGTGCCAGCAGTTACACCGGGAGGAGCACAGATACGCAGTATTTT. As protein: CASSYTGRSTDTQYF.

The chain combines TRBV19 with TRBJ2-1; a possible D gene is TRBD1 (5 bases). The CDR3 has 16 amino acids. V lost 3 bases and J lost 6, with 18 bases in between. Per the germline V gene, CDR1 is LNHDA and CDR2 is SQIVND (reference sequence). CDR3 amino acids: CASSMVDSKGFNEQFF. The CDR3, as DNA: TGTGCCAGTAGTATGGTCGACAGTAAAGGTTTCAATGAGCAGTTCTTC.

V usage is TRBV21-1 and J usage is TRBJ2-2; TRBD1 reflects the table's D call only, with no check against the DNA. TRBV21-1 is a documented pseudogene. CDR3 length equals 14 residues. CDR3: CASSTERGPGELFF. The CDR3 DNA reads TGTGCCAGCAGTACCGAGAGGGGGCCCGGGGAGCTGTTTTTT.

V and J are TRBV7-6 and TRBJ1-2, with TRBD1 identical over 7 bases. Trimming cost V 5 bases and J 8 bases; bases outside gene matches: 8. There are 13 residues in the CDR3. Germline V gene lookup returns CDR1 SGHVS and CDR2 FNYEAQ. The CDR3 DNA sequence: TGTGCCAGCAGCCTCACAGGGGATCTCGGCTACACCTTC. It encodes CASSLTGDLGYTF.

The chain employs TRBV7-9 and TRBJ2-1; 9 nucleotides line up with TRBD2. V gave up 6 bases and J gave up 4 bases; unmatched junction bases: 10. The CDR3 has 16 residues. In germline, CDR1 is SEHNR, CDR2 FQNEAQ (reference sequence). The CDR3 sequence: CASSFQRLAGYNEQFF. The CDR3 bases are TGTGCCAGCAGTTTCCAGCGGCTAGCGGGGTACAATGAGCAGTTCTTC.

CDR3 DNA sequence: TGCGCCAGCAGTTCCGGGACTAGCGGGAGACTGGCAGATACGCAGTATTTT. This gives the protein CASSSGTSGRLADTQYF. This chain connects TRBV5-1 to TRBJ2-3; 14 bases align to TRBD2. Germline V gene lookup returns CDR1 SGHRS and CDR2 YFSETQ. J lost 4 bases, V lost 5 bases, and 9 bases had no gene match. The CDR3 is made up of 17 amino acids.

J is TRBJ2-7 and V is TRBV4-3; 11 nucleotides align to TRBD1. CDR1 and CDR2 (germline): LGHNA, YSLEER. This CDR3 contains 16 residues. V lost 1 base to trimming and J lost 2 bases; unmatched junction nucleotides: 4. The CDR3 region has the DNA TGCGCCAGCAGCCAAGTCCCGGGACAGGGGGCCTACGAGCAGTACTTC. This codes for CASSQVPGQGAYEQYF.

This chain joins TRBV4-1 and TRBJ2-7, with TRBD1 matching 8 bases. This CDR3 is built from 14 residues. Unmatched junction bases numbered 6, after V lost 5 bases and J lost 3 bases. Germline CDR1 and CDR2: MGHRA and YSYEKL. CDR3 protein: CASSGDRTNYEQYF. The CDR3 DNA reads as TGCGCCAGCAGCGGGGACAGGACAAACTACGAGCAGTACTTC.